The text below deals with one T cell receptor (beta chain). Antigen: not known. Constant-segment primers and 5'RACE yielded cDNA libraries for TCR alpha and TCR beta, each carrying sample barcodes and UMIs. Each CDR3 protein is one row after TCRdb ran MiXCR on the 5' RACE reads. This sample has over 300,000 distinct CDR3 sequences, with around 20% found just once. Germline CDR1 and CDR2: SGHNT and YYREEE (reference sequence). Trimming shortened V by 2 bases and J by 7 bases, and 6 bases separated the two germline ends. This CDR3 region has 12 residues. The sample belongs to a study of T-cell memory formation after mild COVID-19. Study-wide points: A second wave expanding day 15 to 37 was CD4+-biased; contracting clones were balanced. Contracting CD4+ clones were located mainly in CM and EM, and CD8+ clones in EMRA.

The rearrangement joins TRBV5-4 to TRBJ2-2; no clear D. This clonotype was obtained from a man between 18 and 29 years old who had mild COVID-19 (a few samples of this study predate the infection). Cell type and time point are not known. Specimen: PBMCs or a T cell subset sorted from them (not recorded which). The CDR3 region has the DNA TGTGCCAGCAGCTTCTACGTCGGGGAGCTGTTTTTT. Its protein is CASSFYVGELFF.